Following are 6 T cell receptor beta chains from one sample sequenced in a study of cytomegalovirus exposure and HLA in healthy donors. Libraries were prepared by immunoSEQ multiplex PCR; TCRdb keeps only in-frame clonotypes and omits some of them. The table includes approximately 100,000 clones, roughly 92% detected once. Material: PBMCs. These receptors were taken from a woman aged 25-40 years in good health and CMV-seropositive.

This chain uses TRBV6-5 with TRBJ2-7; 8 bases line up with TRBD2. Germline V CDR1 and CDR2: MNHEY, SVGAGI. The V and J ends lost 6 bases and 2 bases, in that order; junction bases with no gene match: 9. This CDR3 has 15 residues. CDR3: CASRIEAGATYEQYF. The CDR3 nucleotides read TGTGCCAGCAGAATAGAAGCGGGAGCCACCTACGAGCAGTACTTC.

CDR3 amino acids: CAISQQGKQFF. CDR3 coding DNA: TGTGCCATCAGCCAACAGGGAAAGCAGTTCTTC. The rearrangement uses TRBV10-3 and TRBJ2-1, with D possibly matching TRBD1 (6 bases). The CDR3 loop spans 11 amino acids. Looked up from germline, CDR1 is ENHRY and CDR2 is SYGVKD. Trimming stripped 6 bases from V and 11 bases from J, with 11 bases between.

The chain uses TRBV20-1 and TRBJ1-4; D is perhaps TRBD1 (6 bases). V shed 3 bases and J shed 7 bases, with 6 bases lying between them. CDR1 and CDR2 (germline): DFQATT, SNEGSKA (reference sequence). The length of the CDR3 is 11 residues. The DNA for the CDR3 is TGCAGTGCTAGGGACAGTGAAAAACTGTTTTTT. This gives the protein CSARDSEKLFF.

This clone was counted a single time. The chain is built from TRBV10-3 and TRBJ1-2, with 11 bases lining up with TRBD1. CDR3 size: 13 residues. Germline CDR1 and CDR2: ENHRY and SYGVKD. V shed 4 bases, J shed 8 bases, and the junction held 3 bases outside the gene matches. As DNA, the CDR3 is TGTGCCATCAGTGCGGACAGGGGGCTCGGCTACACCTTC. Its translation is CAISADRGLGYTF.

This chain links TRBV7-2 with TRBJ2-1, with 7 bases lining up with TRBD2. The CDR3 covers 16 residues. Germline CDR1 is SGHTA and CDR2 is FQGNSA. The ends lost 5 bases at V and 3 bases at J; junction bases unmatched: 10. Here the CDR3 DNA reads TGTGCCAGCAGCACCCAGCGGGGAATCAACTACAATGAGCAGTTCTTC. Translation: CASSTQRGINYNEQFF.

DNA of the CDR3: TGTGCCAGCAGCGCCATACTAGCGGGACTCTACGAGCAGTACTTC. This translates into CASSAILAGLYEQYF. The chain links TRBV2 to TRBJ2-7; TRBD2 matches at 10 bases. This CDR3 region has 15 residues. Germline V lookup: CDR1 SNHLY, CDR2 FYNNEI. J was trimmed by 3 bases and V by 6 bases; bases with no gene match: 8.